The 32 T cell receptor beta chains below were found in one sample sequenced in a study of blood T cell repertoires in COVID-19. TCRdb's table, derived via immunoSEQ multiplex PCR, lists solely in-frame clones and lacks some. The sample lists hundreds of thousands of clones; more than 75% were seen once. Sequences were obtained from peripheral blood. Receptors originate from a man between 60 and 75 years old with acute or convalescent COVID-19.

The chain links TRBV28 to TRBJ1-5; D unclear. V was pared by 7 bases and J by 8 bases, with 15 bases between. The germline CDR1 and CDR2 sequences are MDHEN and SYDVKM. The CDR3 consists of 13 residues. CDR3 bases: TGTGCCAGCATAAGAAGTCTAGGAAAGCCCCAGCATTTT. Amino acids: CASIRSLGKPQHF. The full variable domain, with the rest looked up from reference TRBV28 and TRBJ1-5, is DVKVTQSSRYLVKRTGEKVFLECVQDMDHENMFWYRQDPGLGLRLIYFSYDVKMKEKGDIPEGYSVSREKKERFSLILESASTNQTSMYLCASIRSLGKPQHFGDGTRLSIL.

This clone came up a few times. The chain employs TRBV2 and TRBJ1-2; 8 positions agree with TRBD1. J lost 6 bases, V lost 7 bases, and 13 bases had no gene match. The CDR3 has 15 residues. The V gene's germline CDR1 is SNHLY and CDR2 FYNNEI. The CDR3 DNA reads as TGTGCCAGCACAGGGCGGGCAGGGACAGGCCATGGCTACACCTTC. The encoded protein is CASTGRAGTGHGYTF.

There are a few counts of this clone. This chain uses TRBV19 with TRBJ1-5; the D gene is possibly TRBD1 (6 bases). V was pared by 4 bases and J by 1 base, with 11 bases between. This CDR3 spans 15 amino acids. Germline V gene sequence: CDR1 LNHDA, CDR2 SQIVND (reference sequence). CDR3 in DNA: TGTGCCAGTAGTACCCGACAGGTCAGCAATCAGCCCCAGCATTTT. Protein product: CASSTRQVSNQPQHF.

V usage is TRBV3-1 (or the pseudogene TRBV3-2) and J usage is TRBJ1-1; D may be TRBD1 (5 bases). Germline CDR1 and CDR2: LGHDT and YNNKEL (reference sequence). The CDR3 is 11 amino acids. CDR3 bases: TGTGTCGTCGGGGGGAACACTGAAGCTTTCTTT. Translating gives CVVGGNTEAFF.

The V call is TRBV19, the J call TRBJ2-2; no clear D. This CDR3 region has 15 residues. The germline V and J ends were trimmed by 4 bases and 5 bases, with 14 bases remaining between them. The germline V gene has CDR1 LNHDA and CDR2 SQIVND (reference sequence). The CDR3 protein is CASSTMLLRTGELFF. The CDR3 DNA reads as TGTGCCAGTAGTACGATGTTACTGAGGACCGGGGAGCTGTTTTTT. Looking up the rest from reference TRBV19 and TRBJ2-2 gives the full variable domain: DGGITQSPKYLFRKEGQNVTLSCEQNLNHDAMYWYRQDPGQGLRLIYYSQIVNDFQKGDIAEGYSVSREKKESFPLTVTSAQKNPTAFYLCASSTMLLRTGELFFGEGSRLTVL.

The CDR3 DNA follows: TGTGCCAGCAGCTTCTCCCTGGACAGGTTCAACGAGCAGTACTTC. This translates into CASSFSLDRFNEQYF. The chain employs TRBV11-3 and TRBJ2-7; 7 nucleotides match TRBD1. There are 15 residues in the CDR3. The V gene end was trimmed by 3 bases and the J gene end by 5 bases; junction bases not matched to a gene: 10. CDR1 and CDR2 (germline): SGHNT, YENEEA.

The genes are TRBV5-1 and TRBJ2-3, with 11 bases that match TRBD2. Looked up from germline, CDR1 is SGHRS and CDR2 is YFSETQ. The CDR3 is made up of 16 amino acids. The V segment lost 0 bases and the J segment 3 bases; nucleotides outside the gene matches: 3. The CDR3 is CASSLVASGGTDTQYF. CDR3 nucleotides: TGCGCCAGCAGCTTGGTGGCTAGCGGGGGGACAGATACGCAGTATTTT.

This clone was observed once. V usage is TRBV5-1 and J usage is TRBJ1-3; D is possibly TRBD1 (5 bases). The V gene lost 4 bases and the J gene lost 4 bases, with 15 bases spanning the gap. Germline CDR1 SGHRS, CDR2 YFSETQ. The CDR3 contains 15 residues. DNA of the CDR3: TGCGCCAGCAGCGCCGACAGTAGAACAGGAAACACCATATATTTT. Protein: CASSADSRTGNTIYF. Looking up the rest from reference TRBV5-1 and TRBJ1-3 gives the full variable domain: KAGVTQTPRYLIKTRGQQVTLSCSPISGHRSVSWYQQTPGQGLQFLFEYFSETQRNKGNFPGRFSGRQFSNSRSEMNVSTLELGDSALYLCASSADSRTGNTIYFGEGSWLTVV.

The gene calls are TRBV18 and TRBJ2-7, with 8 bases lining up with TRBD2. The ends lost 2 bases at V and 1 base at J; junction bases unmatched: 16. The CDR3 runs to 19 residues. Germline lookup yields CDR1 KGHSH and CDR2 LQKENI. This chain's CDR3 is CASSPEASGLPRESYEQYF. CDR3 DNA: TGTGCCAGCTCACCAGAGGCTAGCGGGCTCCCCAGGGAGTCCTACGAGCAGTACTTC.

The rearrangement uses TRBV11-2 and TRBJ2-1; the D gene is possibly TRBD1 (6 bases). The CDR3 totals 12 residues. The germline V gene encodes CDR1 SGHAT and CDR2 FQNNGV. Trimming shortened V by 8 bases and J by 6 bases, and 11 bases separated the two germline ends. This chain's CDR3 is CASYRVPNEQFF. CDR3 bases: TGTGCCAGCTACAGGGTCCCCAATGAGCAGTTCTTC. The whole variable domain, remainder taken from reference TRBV11-2 and TRBJ2-1, is EAGVAQSPRYKIIEKRQSVAFWCNPISGHATLYWYQQILGQGPKLLIQFQNNGVVDDSQLPKDRFSAERLKGVDSTLKIQPAKLEDSAVYLCASYRVPNEQFFGPGTRLTVL.

V gene TRBV6-5 combines with J gene TRBJ1-5; no definite D call. The germline V and J ends were trimmed by 0 bases and 4 bases, with 7 bases remaining between them. The CDR3 loop spans 14 amino acids. In germline, CDR1 is MNHEY, CDR2 SVGAGI. CDR3 sequence reads: CASSYSTGNQPQHF. DNA for the CDR3: TGTGCCAGCAGTTACTCGACGGGAAATCAGCCCCAGCATTTT.

This clone has only a few counts. This chain uses TRBV6-2 or TRBV6-3 with TRBJ1-6, with no clear D. The germline V gene encodes CDR1 MNHEY and CDR2 SVGEGT. CDR3 length: 14 amino acids. V was trimmed by 1 base and J by 6 bases, leaving 7 bases between them. CDR3 amino acids: CASSYYRINSPLHF. The CDR3 coding sequence is TGTGCCAGCAGTTACTACAGAATTAATTCACCCCTCCACTTT.

The chain carries TRBV16 and TRBJ1-5; the D is unclear. The germline V gene encodes CDR1 KGHSY and CDR2 FQNENV. V was cut by 0 bases and J by 4 bases, with 13 bases left in between. The CDR3 is 16 residues long. CDR3 coding DNA: TGTGCCAGCAGCCAATCGAGTGGTTCGGGGAATCAGCCCCAGCATTTT. This encodes CASSQSSGSGNQPQHF.

This clone occurred a few times. The chain combines TRBV7-9 with TRBJ1-3; D is uncertain. The germline V and J ends were trimmed by 6 bases and 1 base, with 13 bases remaining between them. CDR1 and CDR2 (germline): SEHNR, FQNEAQ (reference sequence). This CDR3 is built from 15 residues. CDR3 loop: CASRLAEASGNTIYF. CDR3 coding DNA: TGTGCCAGCAGGCTGGCGGAGGCTTCTGGAAACACCATATATTTT.

This rearrangement joins TRBV12-3 or TRBV12-4 to TRBJ1-5, with D unresolved. V was clipped by 3 bases and J by 4 bases, with 7 bases between them. The length of the CDR3 is 13 residues. The DNA for the CDR3 is TGTGCCAGCAGTTTGAATCAGAATCAGCCCCAGCATTTT. Protein sequence: CASSLNQNQPQHF.

V is TRBV6-2 or TRBV6-3 and J is TRBJ1-5; TRBD1 matches 8 bases. The CDR3 runs 17 residues. Germline CDR1 reads MNHEY; CDR2 reads SVGEGT. Trimming at V came to 4 bases and at J to 0 bases, leaving 8 bases not matched to a gene. CDR3 loop: CASSSKTGDYSNQPQHF. The CDR3 DNA reads as TGTGCCAGCAGTTCTAAGACAGGGGACTATAGCAATCAGCCCCAGCATTTT.

The genes are TRBV3-1 (or the pseudogene TRBV3-2) and TRBJ1-5; TRBD1 is a possible D gene (6 bases). CDR3 length: 15 residues. V lost 0 bases and J lost 11, with 17 bases in between. CDR1 and CDR2 from the germline V gene are LGHDT and YNNKEL (reference sequence). CDR3 DNA: TGTGCCAGCAGCCAAGATCAGGGGCGGAATATAGCCCAGCATTTT. The encoded protein is CASSQDQGRNIAQHF.

This chain joins TRBV5-6 and TRBJ1-1, with 8 bases lining up with TRBD1. V trimming: 3 bases; J trimming: 4 bases; junction bases outside the gene matches: 11. Germline V gene sequence: CDR1 SGHDT, CDR2 YYEEEE. The CDR3 length is 16 residues. In DNA form, the CDR3 reads TGTGCCAGCAGCTCCGTACCCATACAGGGGGGCACTGAAGCTTTCTTT. Residues: CASSSVPIQGGTEAFF.

The chain is built from TRBV19 and TRBJ1-4; possibly TRBD1 for D (5 bases). Germline loops: CDR1 LNHDA, CDR2 SQIVND (reference sequence). This CDR3 is 17 amino acids long. Trimming took off 5 bases at V and 7 bases at J, with 23 bases between the two ends. Here the CDR3 DNA reads TGTGCCAGTAGTTCCCCTCAGTGGGGGGAGATGAGTGAAAAACTGTTTTTT. This sequence encodes CASSSPQWGEMSEKLFF.

The V call is TRBV27, the J call TRBJ2-7, with a tentative D call TRBD1 (5 bases). The V end lost 0 bases, the J end lost 5 bases, and 11 bases lay between the germline ends. CDR1 is MNHEY and CDR2 is SMNVEV in the germline V gene (reference sequence). This CDR3 spans 14 amino acids. CDR3 in amino acids: CASSLSEGVNEQYF. DNA for the CDR3: TGTGCCAGCAGTTTATCGGAAGGGGTCAACGAGCAGTACTTC.

V is TRBV18 and J is TRBJ2-1; D uncertain. The CDR3 is 15 amino acids. Germline values: CDR1 KGHSH, CDR2 LQKENI. V was cut by 1 base and J by 5 bases, with 12 bases left in between. CDR3 nucleotide sequence: TGTGCCAGCTCACCACTTTCCAGGCAGGACAATGAGCAGTTCTTC. Translation gives CASSPLSRQDNEQFF.

This rearrangement joins TRBV14 to TRBJ1-1; the match to TRBD1 covers 10 bases. V lost 1 base and J lost 3; bases outside the gene matches: 5. Germline loops: CDR1 SGHDN, CDR2 FVKESK. The CDR3 length is 16 residues. The CDR3, as DNA: TGTGCCAGCAGCCAAGGGGGACAGGGGCTTTACACTGAAGCTTTCTTT. This codes for CASSQGGQGLYTEAFF.

This sequence joins TRBV5-6 and TRBJ2-3; TRBD1 agrees at 9 bases. Losses at the gene ends were 4 bases for V and 6 bases for J; bases not matched to a gene: 9. The CDR3 has 15 residues. Germline V gene sequence: CDR1 SGHDT, CDR2 YYEEEE. CDR3 nucleotide sequence: TGTGCCAGCAGCGGCCGGGACAGGGTATCCGATACGCAGTATTTT. Protein product: CASSGRDRVSDTQYF.

This chain connects TRBV5-1 to TRBJ1-2, with a tentative D call TRBD1 (6 bases). In germline, CDR1 is SGHRS, CDR2 YFSETQ. V lost 4 bases and J lost 4, with 11 bases in between. The CDR3 is made up of 13 amino acids. Here the CDR3 DNA reads TGCGCCAGCAGCGAAAGGGGGGGCTATGGCTACACCTTC. Translating gives CASSERGGYGYTF.

The rearrangement uses TRBV19 and TRBJ1-2; TRBD1 matches 7 bases. The V gene's germline CDR1 is LNHDA and CDR2 SQIVND (reference sequence). The CDR3 sequence is 15 residues long. Germline trimming cut 5 bases from V and 4 bases from J; bases unmatched to any gene: 10. CDR3 nucleotide sequence: TGTGCCAGTAGTCCGGCAGGGGGTGGGCTCTATGGCTACACCTTC. Translating gives CASSPAGGGLYGYTF.

Only a few counts were recorded for this clone. The J gene is TRBJ2-7, the V gene TRBV25-1, with a possible D match to TRBD2 (6 bases). The CDR3 loop spans 14 amino acids. The V end lost 1 base, the J end lost 4 bases, and 11 bases lay between the germline ends. The germline V gene encodes CDR1 MGHDK and CDR2 SYGVNS. This CDR3 reads CASSESGGGYEQYF. CDR3 DNA sequence: TGTGCCAGCAGTGAATCCGGGGGTGGGTACGAGCAGTACTTC.

The rearrangement links TRBV6-2 or TRBV6-3 to TRBJ2-7, with 7 bases lining up with TRBD1. The V gene end was trimmed by 5 bases and the J gene end by 3 bases; junction bases not matched to a gene: 7. This CDR3 region has 14 residues. Germline V gene data show CDR1 as MNHEY and CDR2 as SVGEGT. The CDR3 spells CASSTWTGLYEQYF. The DNA for the CDR3 is TGTGCCAGCAGTACTTGGACAGGCCTCTACGAGCAGTACTTC.

The V gene is TRBV3-1 (or the pseudogene TRBV3-2), the J gene TRBJ1-1, with D possibly being TRBD1 (5 bases). The CDR3 loop spans 14 amino acids. The V and J ends lost 4 bases and 5 bases respectively, with 14 bases between them. Germline loops: CDR1 LGHDT, CDR2 YNNKEL (reference sequence). CDR3 loop: CASSLDGGGTEAFF. CDR3 bases: TGTGCCAGCAGCCTCGACGGGGGGGGGACTGAAGCTTTCTTT.

The rearrangement links TRBV5-1 to TRBJ2-2; 11 nucleotides align to TRBD2. This CDR3 is built from 15 residues. Trimming at V came to 9 bases and at J to 0 bases, leaving 4 bases not matched to a gene. CDR1 is SGHRS, CDR2 YFSETQ, per germline. The CDR3 bases are TGCGCCACCACTAGCGGGGGAACGAACACCGGGGAGCTGTTTTTT. Residues: CATTSGGTNTGELFF. Combining the CDR3 with reference TRBV5-1 and TRBJ2-2 gives the whole variable domain KAGVTQTPRYLIKTRGQQVTLSCSPISGHRSVSWYQQTPGQGLQFLFEYFSETQRNKGNFPGRFSGRQFSNSRSEMNVSTLELGDSALYLCATTSGGTNTGELFFGEGSRLTVL.

This sequence joins TRBV18 and TRBJ2-5; 9 bases line up with TRBD1. The trim removed 3 bases at V and 3 bases at J, leaving 8 bases unmatched. Germline values: CDR1 KGHSH, CDR2 LQKENI. This CDR3 has 16 amino acids. CDR3 loop: CASSPSQGQGEETQYF. Here the CDR3 DNA reads TGTGCCAGCTCACCGAGTCAGGGACAGGGAGAAGAGACCCAGTACTTC.

For the CDR3, the DNA is TGTGCCAGCAGTTACTCGATGGCGGGGGGGAACACTGAAGCTTTCTTT. Protein: CASSYSMAGGNTEAFF. The V gene is TRBV6-5, the J gene TRBJ1-1; TRBD1 might be the D (5 bases). The CDR3 consists of 16 residues. Germline assignment: CDR1 MNHEY and CDR2 SVGAGI. V was trimmed by 0 bases and J by 1 base, leaving 12 bases between them.

The chain is built from TRBV18 and TRBJ1-4; D might be TRBD1 (5 bases). Germline V gives CDR1 KGHSH, CDR2 LQKENI. The CDR3 runs to 17 residues. Between the trimmed V and J ends, which lost 4 bases and 7 bases, there was a span of 22 bases. For the CDR3, the DNA is TGTGCCAGCTCACAGGTCCCCTACAGTAACCAGGGTGAAAAACTGTTTTTT. Its translation: CASSQVPYSNQGEKLFF.